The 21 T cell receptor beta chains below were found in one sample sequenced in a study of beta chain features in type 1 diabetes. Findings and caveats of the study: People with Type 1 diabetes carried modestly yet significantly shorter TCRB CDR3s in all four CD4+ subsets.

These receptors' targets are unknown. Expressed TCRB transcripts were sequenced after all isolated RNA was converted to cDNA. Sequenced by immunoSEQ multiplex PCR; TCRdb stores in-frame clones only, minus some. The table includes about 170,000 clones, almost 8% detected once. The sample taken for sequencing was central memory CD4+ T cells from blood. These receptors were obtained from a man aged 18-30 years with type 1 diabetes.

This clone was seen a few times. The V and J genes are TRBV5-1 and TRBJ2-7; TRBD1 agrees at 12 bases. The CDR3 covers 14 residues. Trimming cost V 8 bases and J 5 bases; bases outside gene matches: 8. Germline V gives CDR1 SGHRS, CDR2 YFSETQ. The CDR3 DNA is TGCGCCAGTTCCGGGACAGGGGGCCTCAACGAGCAGTACTTC. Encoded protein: CASSGTGGLNEQYF. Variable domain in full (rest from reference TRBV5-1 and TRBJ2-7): KAGVTQTPRYLIKTRGQQVTLSCSPISGHRSVSWYQQTPGQGLQFLFEYFSETQRNKGNFPGRFSGRQFSNSRSEMNVSTLELGDSALYLCASSGTGGLNEQYFGPGTRLTVT.

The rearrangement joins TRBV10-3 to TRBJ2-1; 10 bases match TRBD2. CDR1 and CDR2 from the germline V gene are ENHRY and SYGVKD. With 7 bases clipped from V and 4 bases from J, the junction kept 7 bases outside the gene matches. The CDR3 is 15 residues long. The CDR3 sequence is CAIKSSGGVYNEQFF. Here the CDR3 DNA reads TGTGCCATCAAATCTAGCGGGGGTGTGTACAATGAGCAGTTCTTC.

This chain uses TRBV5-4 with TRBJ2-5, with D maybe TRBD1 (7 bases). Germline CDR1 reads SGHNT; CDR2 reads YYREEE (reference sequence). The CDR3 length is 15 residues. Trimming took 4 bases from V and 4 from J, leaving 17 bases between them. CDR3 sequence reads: CASSPDRWGVETQYF. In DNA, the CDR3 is TGTGCCAGCAGCCCGGACAGGTGGGGGGTAGAGACCCAGTACTTC. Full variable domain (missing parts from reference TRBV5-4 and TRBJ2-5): ETGVTQSPTHLIKTRGQQVTLRCSSQSGHNTVSWYQQALGQGPQFIFQYYREEENGRGNFPPRFSGLQFPNYSSELNVNALELDDSALYLCASSPDRWGVETQYFGPGTRLLVL.

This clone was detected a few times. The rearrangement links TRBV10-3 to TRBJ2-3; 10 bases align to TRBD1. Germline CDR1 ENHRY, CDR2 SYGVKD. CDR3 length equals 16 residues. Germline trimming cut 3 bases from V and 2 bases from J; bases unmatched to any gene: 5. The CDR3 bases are TGTGCCATCAGTGAACACGGGACAGGGGACACAGATACGCAGTATTTT. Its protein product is CAISEHGTGDTDTQYF.

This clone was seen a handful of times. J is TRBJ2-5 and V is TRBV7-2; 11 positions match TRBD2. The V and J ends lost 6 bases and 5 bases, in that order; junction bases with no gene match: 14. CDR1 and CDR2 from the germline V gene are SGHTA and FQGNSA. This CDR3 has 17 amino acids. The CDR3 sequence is CASSHFSGGASYETQYF. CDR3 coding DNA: TGTGCCAGCAGTCACTTTAGCGGGGGGGCTTCGTATGAGACCCAGTACTTC.

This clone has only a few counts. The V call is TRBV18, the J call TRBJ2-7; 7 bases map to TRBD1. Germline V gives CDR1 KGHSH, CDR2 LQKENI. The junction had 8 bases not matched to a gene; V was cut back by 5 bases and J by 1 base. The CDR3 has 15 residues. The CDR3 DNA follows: TGTGCCAGCTCAAAACTGACAGGGTTGTCCTACGAGCAGTACTTC. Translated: CASSKLTGLSYEQYF.

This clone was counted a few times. CDR3 DNA: TGTGTAAATTCTGGGGCGAACACTGAAGCTTTCTTT. Amino acids: CVNSGANTEAFF. The chain is built from TRBV30 and TRBJ1-1; D is possibly TRBD1 (5 bases). The length of the CDR3 is 12 residues. Germline lookup yields CDR1 GTSNPN and CDR2 SVGIG (reference sequence).

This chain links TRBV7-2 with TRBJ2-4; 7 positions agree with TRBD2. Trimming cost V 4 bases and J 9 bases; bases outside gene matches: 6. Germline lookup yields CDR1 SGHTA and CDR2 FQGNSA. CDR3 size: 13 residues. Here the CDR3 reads CASSSGTNLIQYF. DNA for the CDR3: TGTGCCAGCAGCTCTGGGACTAACCTCATTCAGTACTTC.

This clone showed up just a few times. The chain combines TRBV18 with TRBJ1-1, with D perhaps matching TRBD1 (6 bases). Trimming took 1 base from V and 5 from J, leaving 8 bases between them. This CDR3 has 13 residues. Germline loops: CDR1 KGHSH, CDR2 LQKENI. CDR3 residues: CASSPRDRTEAFF. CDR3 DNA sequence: TGTGCCAGCTCACCACGAGACAGGACTGAAGCTTTCTTT.

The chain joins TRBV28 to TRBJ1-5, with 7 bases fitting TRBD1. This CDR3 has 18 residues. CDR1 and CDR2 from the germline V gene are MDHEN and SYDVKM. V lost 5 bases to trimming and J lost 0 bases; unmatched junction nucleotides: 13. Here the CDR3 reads CASSGPGQRIHSNQPQHF. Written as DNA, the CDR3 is TGTGCCAGCAGTGGGCCGGGACAGCGTATACATAGCAATCAGCCCCAGCATTTT. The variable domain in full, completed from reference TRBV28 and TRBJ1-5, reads DVKVTQSSRYLVKRTGEKVFLECVQDMDHENMFWYRQDPGLGLRLIYFSYDVKMKEKGDIPEGYSVSREKKERFSLILESASTNQTSMYLCASSGPGQRIHSNQPQHFGDGTRLSIL.

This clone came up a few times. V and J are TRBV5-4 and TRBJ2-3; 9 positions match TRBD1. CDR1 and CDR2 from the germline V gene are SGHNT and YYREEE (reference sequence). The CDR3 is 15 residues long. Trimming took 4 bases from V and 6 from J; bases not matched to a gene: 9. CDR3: CASSATGGRVDTQYF. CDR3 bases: TGTGCCAGCAGCGCCACAGGGGGCCGGGTGGATACGCAGTATTTT. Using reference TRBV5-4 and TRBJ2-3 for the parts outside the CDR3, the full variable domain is ETGVTQSPTHLIKTRGQQVTLRCSSQSGHNTVSWYQQALGQGPQFIFQYYREEENGRGNFPPRFSGLQFPNYSSELNVNALELDDSALYLCASSATGGRVDTQYFGPGTRLTVL.

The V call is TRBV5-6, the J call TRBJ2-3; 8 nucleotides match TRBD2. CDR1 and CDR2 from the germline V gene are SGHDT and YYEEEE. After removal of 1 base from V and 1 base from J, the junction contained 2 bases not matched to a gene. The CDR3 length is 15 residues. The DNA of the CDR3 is TGTGCCAGCAGCTTGACTAGCGGTCGCACAGATACGCAGTATTTT. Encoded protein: CASSLTSGRTDTQYF.

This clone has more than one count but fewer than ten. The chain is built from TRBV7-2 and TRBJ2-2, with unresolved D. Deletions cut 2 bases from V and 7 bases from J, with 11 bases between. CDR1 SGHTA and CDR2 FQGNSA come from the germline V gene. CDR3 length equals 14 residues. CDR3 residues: CASSLRLTRGELFF. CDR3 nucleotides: TGTGCCAGCAGCTTAAGACTGACGCGCGGGGAGCTGTTTTTT.

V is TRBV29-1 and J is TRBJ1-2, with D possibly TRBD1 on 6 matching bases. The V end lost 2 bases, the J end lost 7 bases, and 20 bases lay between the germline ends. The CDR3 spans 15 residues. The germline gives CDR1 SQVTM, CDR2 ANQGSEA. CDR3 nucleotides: TGCAGCGTTGAAACACAGGGTACCCTCCCATTTGGCTACACCTTC. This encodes CSVETQGTLPFGYTF. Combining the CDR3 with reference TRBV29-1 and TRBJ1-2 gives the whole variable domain SAVISQKPSRDICQRGTSLTIQCQVDSQVTMMFWYRQQPGQSLTLIATANQGSEATYESGFVIDKFPISRPNLTFSTLTVSNMSPEDSSIYLCSVETQGTLPFGYTFGSGTRLTVV.

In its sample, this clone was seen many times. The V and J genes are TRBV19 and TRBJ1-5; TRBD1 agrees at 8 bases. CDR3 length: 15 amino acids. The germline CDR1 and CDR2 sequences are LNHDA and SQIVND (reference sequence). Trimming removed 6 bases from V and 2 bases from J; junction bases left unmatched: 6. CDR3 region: CASRTGVAGNQPQHF. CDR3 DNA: TGTGCCAGTAGGACAGGGGTAGCGGGCAATCAGCCCCAGCATTTT.

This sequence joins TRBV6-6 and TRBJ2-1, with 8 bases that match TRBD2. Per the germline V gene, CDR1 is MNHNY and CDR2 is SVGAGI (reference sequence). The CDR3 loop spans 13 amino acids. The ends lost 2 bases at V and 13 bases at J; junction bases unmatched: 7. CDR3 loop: CASSYPGREDQFF. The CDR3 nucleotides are TGTGCCAGCAGTTACCCCGGGCGGGAGGATCAGTTCTTC.

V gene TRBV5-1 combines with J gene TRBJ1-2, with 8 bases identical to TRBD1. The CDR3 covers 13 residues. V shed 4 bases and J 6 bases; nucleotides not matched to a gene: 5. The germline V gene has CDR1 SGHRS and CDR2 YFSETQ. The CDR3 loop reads CASSEQGADGYTF. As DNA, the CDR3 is TGCGCCAGCAGCGAGCAGGGGGCAGATGGCTACACCTTC.

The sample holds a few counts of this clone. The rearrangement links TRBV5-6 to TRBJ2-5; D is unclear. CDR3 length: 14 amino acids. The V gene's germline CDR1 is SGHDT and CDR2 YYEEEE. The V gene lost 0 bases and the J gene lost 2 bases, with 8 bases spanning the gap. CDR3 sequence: CASSLVRSQETQYF. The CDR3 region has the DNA TGTGCCAGCAGCTTGGTGAGGTCTCAAGAGACCCAGTACTTC.

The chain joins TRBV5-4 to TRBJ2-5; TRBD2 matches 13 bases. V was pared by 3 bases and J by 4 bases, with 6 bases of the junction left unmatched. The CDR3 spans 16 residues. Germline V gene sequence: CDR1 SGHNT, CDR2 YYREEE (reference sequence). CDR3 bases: TGTGCCAGCAGCTCCGGACTAGCGGGAGTTGGAGAGACCCAGTACTTC. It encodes CASSSGLAGVGETQYF.

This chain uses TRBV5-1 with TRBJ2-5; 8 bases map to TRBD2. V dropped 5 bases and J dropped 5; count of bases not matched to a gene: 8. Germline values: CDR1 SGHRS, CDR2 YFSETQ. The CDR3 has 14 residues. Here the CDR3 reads CASSPSGRAETQYF. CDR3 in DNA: TGCGCCAGCAGTCCGTCCGGGAGGGCTGAGACCCAGTACTTC.

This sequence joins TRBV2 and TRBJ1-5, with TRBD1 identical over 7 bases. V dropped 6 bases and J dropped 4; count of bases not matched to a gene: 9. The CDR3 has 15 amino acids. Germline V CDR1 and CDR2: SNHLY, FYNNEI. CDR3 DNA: TGTGCCAGCAGGGGACAAAAACAGGGGAATCAGCCCCAGCATTTT. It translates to CASRGQKQGNQPQHF.